This T cell receptor (beta chain) was captured by sequencing in a study of early T cells in non-severe SARS-CoV-2 infection. Trimming pared 1 base from V and 5 bases from J, leaving 11 bases between. The CDR3 runs to 14 residues. CDR1 and CDR2 from the germline V gene are DFQATT and SNEGSKA (reference sequence). Each CDR3 protein is one row after TCRdb ran MiXCR on the 5' RACE reads. Counted here are about 76,000 distinct CDR3 sequences, roughly 12% occurring once; the ten biggest clones make up about 4.4%. The clonotype was recovered from an adult who was a healthcare worker with PCR-confirmed SARS-CoV-2 infection or an uninfected control (not recorded which). J is TRBJ2-2 and V is TRBV20-1; D might be TRBD1 (7 bases). Sequencing was carried out using whole blood. The CDR3 DNA reads TGCAGTGCTAGAGGACAGGGAGGTACCGGGGAGCTGTTTTTT. Translation: CSARGQGGTGELFF.